The 9 T cell receptor beta chains below come from one sample, sequenced in a study of T cell changes during pregnancy in multiple sclerosis. The table came from immunoSEQ multiplex PCR; TCRdb's copy has only in-frame clones and leaves some out. Among 60,000 to 85,000 clones listed, approximately 93% were seen once. Specimen: peripheral blood, collected in the second trimester of pregnancy. These receptors came from a female donor with multiple sclerosis, enrolled in a pregnancy study.

The chain employs TRBV30 and TRBJ2-7; D is perhaps TRBD2 (5 bases). CDR1 is GTSNPN, CDR2 SVGIG, per germline (reference sequence). The CDR3 is 13 amino acids. With 0 bases removed from V and 4 bases from J, the gap between germline ends came to 10 bases. The CDR3 coding sequence is TGTGCCTGGAGTGTAACTTCGGGGTACGAGCAGTACTTC. This codes for CAWSVTSGYEQYF.

The V call is TRBV11-2, the J call TRBJ1-2; TRBD1 aligns across 9 bases. CDR3 size: 14 residues. The germline CDR1 and CDR2 sequences are SGHAT and FQNNGV. Unmatched junction bases numbered 7, after V lost 5 bases and J lost 6 bases. This CDR3 is CASSPRTGEHGYTF. The DNA of the CDR3 is TGTGCCAGCAGCCCCAGGACAGGGGAACATGGCTACACCTTC.

The V gene is TRBV19, the J gene TRBJ1-1; 11 bases are a match to TRBD1. The CDR3 has 14 residues. CDR1 is LNHDA and CDR2 is SQIVND in the germline V gene (reference sequence). CDR3 residues: CGDRGSLGNTEAFF. CDR3 sequence (DNA): TGTGGGGACAGGGGGAGCCTCGGGAACACTGAAGCTTTCTTT.

The chain uses TRBV7-6 and TRBJ2-7; 8 bases align to TRBD1. The CDR3 has 15 residues. Germline-derived CDR1 and CDR2 are SGHVS and FNYEAQ. After removal of 3 bases from V and 5 bases from J, the junction contained 9 bases not matched to a gene. The DNA for the CDR3 is TGTGCCAGCAGCTTGAGTCTACAGGGGGGCCACGAGCAGTACTTC. As protein: CASSLSLQGGHEQYF.

The chain employs TRBV7-9 and TRBJ1-1; a possible D gene is TRBD1 (5 bases). The CDR3 has 15 residues. V gave up 5 bases and J gave up 1 base, with 14 bases separating them. Germline CDR1 and CDR2: SEHNR and FQNEAQ (reference sequence). CDR3 in amino acids: CASSGPGLPNTEAFF. Here the CDR3 DNA reads TGTGCCAGCAGCGGGCCGGGACTCCCGAACACTGAAGCTTTCTTT.

For the CDR3, the DNA is TGCGCCAGCAGCCAAGTACTGTGGGACAGTCCTAACTATGGCTACACCTTC. Protein product: CASSQVLWDSPNYGYTF. The genes are TRBV4-1 and TRBJ1-2, with 7 bases lining up with TRBD1. The CDR3 spans 17 residues. Germline V gene lookup returns CDR1 MGHRA and CDR2 YSYEKL. V was pared by 1 base and J by 0 bases, with 8 bases of the junction left unmatched.

The table lists this clone with a few counts. This rearrangement joins TRBV7-9 to TRBJ1-5; D remains unclear. Trimming left V 0 bases short and J 6 bases short, with 9 bases between. The CDR3 spans 14 residues. Germline V gene lookup returns CDR1 SEHNR and CDR2 FQNEAQ (reference sequence). The chain's CDR3 is CASSLAQTGQPQHF. CDR3 DNA sequence: TGTGCCAGCAGCTTAGCCCAGACTGGTCAGCCCCAGCATTTT.

This chain connects TRBV7-2 to TRBJ1-4; D may be TRBD1 (5 bases). CDR1 is SGHTA, CDR2 FQGNSA, per germline. Trimming left V 4 bases short and J 3 bases short, with 15 bases between. The CDR3 loop spans 16 amino acids. The CDR3 DNA is TGTGCCAGCAGCTCACATGACCCGGGGGCTAATGAAAAACTGTTTTTT. Translation: CASSSHDPGANEKLFF.

This CDR3 reads CASSYSNSGSQYF. The CDR3 DNA sequence: TGTGCCAGCAGTTATTCGAACAGTGGGTCGCAGTATTTT. The chain carries TRBV6-5 and TRBJ2-3; no firm D call. Deletions cut 3 bases from V and 10 bases from J, with 14 bases between. The CDR3 consists of 13 residues. The germline CDR1 and CDR2 sequences are MNHEY and SVGAGI.